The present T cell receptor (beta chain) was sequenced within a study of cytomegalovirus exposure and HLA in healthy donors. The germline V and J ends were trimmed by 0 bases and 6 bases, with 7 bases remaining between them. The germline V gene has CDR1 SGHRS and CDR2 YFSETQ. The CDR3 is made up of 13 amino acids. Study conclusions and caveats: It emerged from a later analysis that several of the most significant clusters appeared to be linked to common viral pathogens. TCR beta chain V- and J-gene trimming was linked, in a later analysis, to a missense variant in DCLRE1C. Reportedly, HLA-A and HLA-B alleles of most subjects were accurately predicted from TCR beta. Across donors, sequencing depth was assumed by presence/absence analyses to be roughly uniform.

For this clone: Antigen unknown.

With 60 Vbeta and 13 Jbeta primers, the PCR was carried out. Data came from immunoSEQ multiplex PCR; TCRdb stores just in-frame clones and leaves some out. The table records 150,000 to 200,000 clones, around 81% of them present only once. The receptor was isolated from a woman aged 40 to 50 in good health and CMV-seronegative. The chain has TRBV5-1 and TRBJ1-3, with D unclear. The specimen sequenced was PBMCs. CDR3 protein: CASSLAGENTIYF. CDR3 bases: TGCGCCAGCAGCTTGGCCGGGGAAAACACCATATATTTT.